This T cell receptor beta chain was captured in a study of T cells in localized non-small cell lung cancer. Method: immunoSEQ multiplex PCR; TCRdb's copy keeps in-frame clones and lacks some. The sample gives about 33,000 clones, almost 90% of which show up once; under 4.5% is in the top ten. Trimming removed 2 bases at V and 4 bases at J, with 14 bases between. The CDR3 sequence is 15 residues long. The germline CDR1 and CDR2 sequences are KGHSH and LQKENI. Notes on the study in general: Appearing in adjacent lung were a median about 57 of the top 100 tumor clones. Because sequencing included only one region (of the tumor), heterogeneity remains possible. In uninvolved adjacent lung, T cell clonality reached its highest value, exceeding tumor. Higher adjacent-lung clonality was associated with shorter survival.

As to this clone: Antigen: not known.

The sequencing here drew on peripheral blood, taken before any cancer treatment. V usage is TRBV18 and J usage is TRBJ1-2, with D tentatively TRBD1 (6 bases). The origin of this receptor is a man aged 40 to 69 with stage I lung adenocarcinoma. This chain's CDR3 is CASSPETGVRYGYTF. CDR3 coding DNA: TGTGCCAGCTCACCAGAGACAGGTGTTCGCTATGGCTACACCTTC.